This is a list of T cell receptor beta chains from one sample in a study of vaccination effects on CD4 cells after COVID-19. Antigens for these TCRs are unknown. Clones were sequenced by immunoSEQ multiplex PCR, and TCRdb holds only the in-frame ones, with some missing. The data hold some 50,000 clones, with 65% to 80% observed a single time. The sample consisted of CD4+ T cells from PBMCs cultured without peptide, taken before COVID-19 vaccination. The receptor set was obtained from a human donor who received a COVID-19 vaccine. Both conserved end residues are part of each CDR3. The D gene is left open where the match is weak. The size field is filled for only some rows; it gives once, few, many or a size class.

d_call,j_call,v_call,clone_size,cdr3_nt,cdr3_aa
.,TRBJ2-7,TRBV28,.,TGTGCCAGCAGAGAAGGGAGCTACGAGCAGTACTTC,CASREGSYEQYF
.,TRBJ1-1,TRBV10-3,.,TGTGCCATCAGTGAAACAGGAGAGAACACTGAAGCTTTCTTT,CAISETGENTEAFF
TRBD1,TRBJ1-4,TRBV30,.,TGTGCCTGGGAACCAGGGACAGGGGCAAGGGGAAAACTGTTTTTT,CAWEPGTGARGKLFF
.,TRBJ2-3,TRBV18,.,TGTGCCAGCTCACGTAGCACAGATACGCAGTATTTT,CASSRSTDTQYF
TRBD1,TRBJ1-5,TRBV6-6,.,TGTGCCAGCAGCGGGACAGGTAGCAATCAGCCCCAGCATTTT,CASSGTGSNQPQHF
.,TRBJ2-1,TRBV5-1,.,TGCGCCAGCAGCTTGGTGGGTAGTTCCTACAATGAGCAGTTCTTC,CASSLVGSSYNEQFF
TRBD2,TRBJ2-7,TRBV18,.,TGTGCCAGCTCACCGGCGAGTTTCGGGGGGGGCCACGAGCAGTACTTC,CASSPASFGGGHEQYF
.,TRBJ2-1,TRBV2,.,TGTGCCAGCAGTAAAAGGGCAGGGGGGTCCTCCTACAATGAGCAGTTCTTC,CASSKRAGGSSYNEQFF
TRBD1,TRBJ2-7,TRBV5-1,.,TGCGCCAGCAGCTCAGGGACAGGGGTCGGCGAGCAGTACTTC,CASSSGTGVGEQYF
TRBD1,TRBJ1-5,TRBV27,.,TGTGCCAGCAGCCGACAGGGATTTCAGCCCCAGCATTTT,CASSRQGFQPQHF
.,TRBJ2-2,TRBV2,.,TGTGCCAGCAGTTCCGGGACCCTCGGCACCGGGGAGCTGTTTTTT,CASSSGTLGTGELFF
.,TRBJ2-1,TRBV2,few,TGTGCCAGCAGTCCAAAGAATCAGCAGTTCTTC,CASSPKNQQFF
.,TRBJ2-1,TRBV20-1,.,TGCAGTGCTAGACCTCAAACGGAGCAGTTCTTC,CSARPQTEQFF
.,TRBJ1-1,TRBV7-9,.,TGTGCCAGCAGCCCCGGGACGGCGAACACTGAAGCTTTCTTT,CASSPGTANTEAFF
TRBD1,TRBJ1-5,TRBV7-2,.,TGTGCCAGCAGCTTAACCGGACAGGGTAGCTATCAGCCCCAGCATTTT,CASSLTGQGSYQPQHF
.,TRBJ2-3,TRBV7-3,few,TGTGCCAGCAGCCCGGGCAGGGGCCTGTCGACAGATACGCAGTATTTT,CASSPGRGLSTDTQYF
.,TRBJ2-3,TRBV10-3,.,TGTGCCATCAGAATAGGTGGGGGAGCCCATACAGATACGCAGTATTTT,CAIRIGGGAHTDTQYF
.,TRBJ2-7,TRBV24-1,.,.,CATSDLWGQGAFPF
.,TRBJ2-2,TRBV18,.,TGTGCCAGCTCACCGGGCAACACCGGGGAGCTGTTTTTT,CASSPGNTGELFF
.,TRBJ1-2,TRBV5-6,.,TGTGCCAGCAGCTTGGGTCGATCGGGGCTTAACTATGGCTACACCTTC,CASSLGRSGLNYGYTF
TRBD2,TRBJ2-2,TRBV4-3,.,TGCGCCAGCAGCCACGCATATGGGACTAGCGGGGGGGCCTGGACCGGGGAGCTGTTTTTT,CASSHAYGTSGGAWTGELFF
.,TRBJ2-7,TRBV7-8,.,TGTGCCAGCAGCCCAGGAGGAGCGGGCGCTTCCTACGAGCAGTACTTC,CASSPGGAGASYEQYF
.,TRBJ1-5,TRBV7-2,.,TGTGCCAGCAGCACCCGGGGGGCCCTGGACAATCAGCCCCAGCATTTT,CASSTRGALDNQPQHF
TRBD2,TRBJ2-7,TRBV28,.,TGTGCCAGCAGTTCCCCAAGCGGGAGGGCCGATGAGCAGTACTTC,CASSSPSGRADEQYF
TRBD1,TRBJ1-2,TRBV5-4,.,TGTGCCAGCAGCGCTGGACAGGGCGTCTATGGCTACACCTTC,CASSAGQGVYGYTF
TRBD1,TRBJ1-4,TRBV30,medium-sized,TGTGCCTGGAGTGATACAGGGGGCGCTAATGAAAAACTGTTTTTT,CAWSDTGGANEKLFF
TRBD2,TRBJ2-3,TRBV4-2,.,TGTGCCAGCAGCCCTCGGGCAATTAGCGGGGGCCTAGATACGCAGTATTTT,CASSPRAISGGLDTQYF
.,TRBJ2-3,TRBV11-3,few,TGTGCCAGCAGCTTCGGGGGGCCCACAGATACGCAGTATTTT,CASSFGGPTDTQYF
.,TRBJ1-1,TRBV2,once,TGTGCCGGGGACTTACGCGTTGGGACTGAAGCTTTCTTT,CAGDLRVGTEAFF
.,TRBJ1-4,TRBV20-1,.,TGCAGTGCTCGTGCCCGGCACGGTGAAAAACTGTTTTTT,CSARARHGEKLFF
.,TRBJ2-1,TRBV28,.,TGTGCCAGCAGCGCCGGTTATAGCGGTTACAATGAGCAGTTCTTC,CASSAGYSGYNEQFF
.,TRBJ2-1,TRBV6-2/TRBV6-3,.,TGTGCCAGCAGTTCTCTTCGGCAGTCAGTGAGCGAGCAGTTCTTC,CASSSLRQSVSEQFF
.,TRBJ2-3,TRBV7-8,few,TGTGCCAGCAGCTTAATTGACCCGCCAGATACGCAGTATTTT,CASSLIDPPDTQYF
.,TRBJ2-3,TRBV30,.,TGTGCCTGGAGTCTCAGGGCGGCAGTAGCAGATACGCAGTATTTT,CAWSLRAAVADTQYF
TRBD2,TRBJ2-5,TRBV4-2,.,TGTGCCAGCAGCCAAGATTCGCCGACTAGCGGGAGGGCGGCTTGGGAGACCCAGTACTTC,CASSQDSPTSGRAAWETQYF
TRBD1,TRBJ1-1,TRBV5-4,.,TGTGCCAGCAGCTTGGATGAGGGGGCGCTTAACACTGAAGCTTTCTTT,CASSLDEGALNTEAFF
.,TRBJ1-1,TRBV18,.,TGTGCCAGCTCACGGGTCGAGATGAACACTGAAGCTTTCTTT,CASSRVEMNTEAFF
TRBD1,TRBJ1-2,TRBV19,.,TGTGCCAGTACCTCATCGGCAGGGGGATATGGCTACACCTTC,CASTSSAGGYGYTF
.,TRBJ1-1,TRBV18,few,TGTGCCAGCTCACCCGCCGGTGGTGAAGCTTTCTTT,CASSPAGGEAFF
TRBD2,TRBJ2-3,TRBV4-1,.,TGCGCCAGCAGCCAAGCTCTAGCGGGGGGTGCAGATACGCAGTATTTT,CASSQALAGGADTQYF
.,TRBJ1-1,TRBV7-2,.,TGTGCCAGCAGCTTAGGCAGGATGTCCATGAACACTGAAGCTTTCTTT,CASSLGRMSMNTEAFF
.,TRBJ1-2,TRBV9,.,TGTGCCAGCAGCCCCCCCTGGTCGGGGCAGAACTATGGCTACACCTTC,CASSPPWSGQNYGYTF